The clone carrying this TCR beta chain was seen at least ten times. The source of the sample is a study of T-cell reconstitution after alpha-beta-depleted transplantation in children. The TCRbeta library was prepared with unique molecular identifiers. TCRdb ran MiXCR on the PCR reads and lists one entry per CDR3 protein. The table records some 200,000 distinct CDR3 sequences, more than 14% of them present only once. Trimming left V 1 base short and J 4 bases short, with 13 bases between. Germline CDR1 reads MGHRA; CDR2 reads YSYEKL. The CDR3 covers 15 residues. The TCR comes from a human donor who donated a stem cell graft to a child with acute lymphoblastic leukemia. This chain connects TRBV4-1 to TRBJ1-2; D not certain. Sample: PBMCs from the stem cell graft donor, taken from the stem cell graft. Here the CDR3 reads CASSQVPATTYGYTF. The CDR3 DNA sequence: TGCGCCAGCAGCCAAGTCCCAGCTACTACCTATGGCTACACCTTC.